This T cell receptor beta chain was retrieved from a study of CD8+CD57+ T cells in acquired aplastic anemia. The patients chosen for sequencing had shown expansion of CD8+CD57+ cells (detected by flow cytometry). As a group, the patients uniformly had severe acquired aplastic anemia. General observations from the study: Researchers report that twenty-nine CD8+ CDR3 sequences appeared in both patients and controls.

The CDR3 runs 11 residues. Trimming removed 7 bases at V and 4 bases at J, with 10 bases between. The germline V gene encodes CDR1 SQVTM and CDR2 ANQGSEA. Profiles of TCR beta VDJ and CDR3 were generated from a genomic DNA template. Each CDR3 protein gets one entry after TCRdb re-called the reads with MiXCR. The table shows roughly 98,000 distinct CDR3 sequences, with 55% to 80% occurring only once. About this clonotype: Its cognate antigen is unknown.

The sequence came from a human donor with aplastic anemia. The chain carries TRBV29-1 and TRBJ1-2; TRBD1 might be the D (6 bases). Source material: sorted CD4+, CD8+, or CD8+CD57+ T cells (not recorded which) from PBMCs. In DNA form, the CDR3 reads TGCAGCGCGGACAGCTTCTATGGCTACACCTTC. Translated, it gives CSADSFYGYTF.